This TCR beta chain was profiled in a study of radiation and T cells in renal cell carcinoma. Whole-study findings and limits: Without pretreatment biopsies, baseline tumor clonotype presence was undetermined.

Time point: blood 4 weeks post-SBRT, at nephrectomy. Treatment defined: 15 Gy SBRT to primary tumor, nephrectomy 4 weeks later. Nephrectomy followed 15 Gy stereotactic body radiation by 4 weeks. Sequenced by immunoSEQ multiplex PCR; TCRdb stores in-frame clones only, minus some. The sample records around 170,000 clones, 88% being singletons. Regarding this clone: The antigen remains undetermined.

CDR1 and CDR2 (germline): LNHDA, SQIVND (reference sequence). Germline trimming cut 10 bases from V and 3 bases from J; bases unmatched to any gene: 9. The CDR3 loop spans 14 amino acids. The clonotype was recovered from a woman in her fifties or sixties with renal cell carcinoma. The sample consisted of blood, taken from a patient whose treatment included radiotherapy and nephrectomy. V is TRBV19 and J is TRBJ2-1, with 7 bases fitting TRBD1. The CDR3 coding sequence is TGTGCCATATCCACAGGGGAGTTCTACAATGAGCAGTTCTTC. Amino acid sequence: CAISTGEFYNEQFF.